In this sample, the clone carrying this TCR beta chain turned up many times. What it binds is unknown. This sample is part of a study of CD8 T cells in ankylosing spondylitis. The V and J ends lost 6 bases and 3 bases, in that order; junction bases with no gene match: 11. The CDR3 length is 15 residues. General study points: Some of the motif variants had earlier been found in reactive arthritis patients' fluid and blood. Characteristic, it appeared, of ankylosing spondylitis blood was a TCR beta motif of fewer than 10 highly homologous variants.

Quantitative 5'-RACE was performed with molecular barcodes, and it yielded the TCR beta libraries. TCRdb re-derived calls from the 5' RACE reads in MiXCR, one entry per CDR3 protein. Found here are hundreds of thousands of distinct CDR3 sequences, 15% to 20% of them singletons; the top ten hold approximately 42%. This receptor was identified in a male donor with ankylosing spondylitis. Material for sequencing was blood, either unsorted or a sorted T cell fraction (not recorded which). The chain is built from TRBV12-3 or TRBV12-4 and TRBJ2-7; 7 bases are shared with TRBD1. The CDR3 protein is CASRLGAGGNYEQYF. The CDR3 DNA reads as TGTGCCAGCAGACTAGGGGCAGGGGGAAACTACGAGCAGTACTTC.